The 18 T cell receptor beta chains below all came from one sample that was sequenced in a study of CD8+CD57+ T cells in acquired aplastic anemia. Genomic DNA, serving as template, underwent TCR beta VDJ and CDR3 profiling. TCRdb itself ran the reads through MiXCR, one entry per CDR3 protein. The sample records over 40,000 distinct CDR3 sequences, 55% to 75% being singletons. The sequencing sample was made of sorted CD4+, CD8+, or CD8+CD57+ T cells (not recorded which) from PBMCs. The source is a human donor in good health, serving as a control.

CDR3: CASSEHGWNTEAFF. The CDR3 nucleotides read TGTGCCAGCAGTGAGCATGGTTGGAACACTGAAGCTTTCTTT. The chain is built from TRBV25-1 and TRBJ1-1, with D hard to call. This CDR3 region has 14 residues. Germline-derived CDR1 and CDR2 are MGHDK and SYGVNS. V shed 3 bases and J shed 1 base, with 9 bases lying between them.

This clonotype was seen only a few times. The rearrangement links TRBV7-8 to TRBJ2-7; perhaps TRBD1 as D (6 bases). The germline V gene has CDR1 SGHVS and CDR2 FQNEAQ. CDR3 length equals 11 residues. Between the trimmed V and J ends, which lost 4 bases and 7 bases, there was a span of 8 bases. CDR3 DNA sequence: TGTGCCAGCAGCTCCACAGGGGAGCAGTACTTC. This sequence encodes CASSSTGEQYF.

This clonotype occurred many times. The chain carries TRBV5-1 and TRBJ2-7; 12 bases are a match to TRBD2. The CDR3 has 15 amino acids. CDR1 SGHRS and CDR2 YFSETQ come from the germline V gene. V dropped 4 bases and J dropped 7; count of bases not matched to a gene: 9. The chain's CDR3 is CASSTGLAGYGEQYF. The DNA of the CDR3 is TGCGCCAGCAGCACAGGACTAGCGGGATATGGAGAGCAGTACTTC.

V and J are TRBV19 and TRBJ1-2; 7 bases map to TRBD1. Per germline, CDR1 LNHDA and CDR2 SQIVND (reference sequence). Trimming at V came to 6 bases and at J to 7 bases, leaving 5 bases not matched to a gene. The CDR3 contains 12 residues. DNA for the CDR3: TGTGCCAGTAGAGCAGGGGGTCTTGGCTACACCTTC. Translation gives CASRAGGLGYTF.

This chain links TRBV2 with TRBJ1-1, with a tentative D call TRBD1 (5 bases). The germline V gene encodes CDR1 SNHLY and CDR2 FYNNEI. The CDR3 is 15 amino acids. Trimming pared 3 bases from V and 1 base from J, leaving 12 bases between. CDR3 amino acids: CASSEDQGSNTEAFF. For the CDR3, the DNA is TGTGCCAGCAGTGAGGATCAGGGTTCGAACACTGAAGCTTTCTTT.

The rearrangement uses TRBV29-1 and TRBJ2-7; 10 bases align to TRBD1. Unmatched junction bases numbered 8, after V lost 7 bases and J lost 2 bases. Germline-derived CDR1 and CDR2 are SQVTM and ANQGSEA. The CDR3 has 14 residues. The DNA of the CDR3 is TGCAGCGCAGTCCGACAGGGGGCGGCCTACGAGCAGTACTTC. The encoded protein is CSAVRQGAAYEQYF.

The chain links TRBV19 to TRBJ2-3, with D possibly matching TRBD1 (7 bases). The last part of the DNA fits TRBJ2-1 better; the J call may be wrong. CDR1 is LNHDA, CDR2 SQIVND, per germline (reference sequence). The CDR3 runs 15 residues. CDR3 in amino acids: CASSSGTASTDTQFF. CDR3 nucleotide sequence: TGTGCCAGTAGTAGCGGGACAGCTAGCACAGATACGCAGTTCTTC.

The CDR3 here is CAISESSDTIYF. The CDR3 DNA follows: TGTGCCATCAGTGAGTCGAGTGACACCATATATTTT. This chain connects TRBV10-3 to TRBJ1-3; D gene uncertain. This CDR3 contains 12 residues. Per germline, CDR1 ENHRY and CDR2 SYGVKD. V dropped 0 bases and J dropped 8 bases, with 5 bases sitting between them.

The chain is built from TRBV29-1 and TRBJ1-2; 7 nucleotides match TRBD1. This CDR3 contains 12 residues. CDR1 is SQVTM, CDR2 ANQGSEA, per germline. The J segment lost 2 bases and the V segment lost 7 bases, leaving 4 bases of the junction unmatched. DNA of the CDR3: TGCAGCGGGCTGACAGGGAACTATGGCTACACCTTC. Protein sequence: CSGLTGNYGYTF.

The rearrangement joins TRBV6-1 to TRBJ1-5, with 9 bases aligning to TRBD1. This CDR3 is built from 14 residues. Per germline, CDR1 MNHNS and CDR2 SASEGT. V was clipped by 6 bases and J by 1 base; unmatched bases: 1. The CDR3 loop reads CASSGQGSNQPQHF. CDR3 in DNA: TGTGCCAGCAGCGGACAGGGGAGCAATCAGCCCCAGCATTTT.

The chain is built from TRBV20-1 and TRBJ1-4, with TRBD1 matching 7 bases. The trim removed 2 bases at V and 7 bases at J, leaving 7 bases unmatched. The CDR3 has 14 residues. The V gene's germline CDR1 is DFQATT and CDR2 SNEGSKA (reference sequence). The DNA for the CDR3 is TGCAGTGCTAGAACAGGGGTTAGCGGTGAAAAACTGTTTTTT. Amino acid sequence: CSARTGVSGEKLFF.

The rearrangement links TRBV25-1 to TRBJ1-6; tentatively, D is TRBD1 (5 bases). This CDR3 has 16 residues. The V end lost 1 base, the J end lost 7 bases, and 14 bases lay between the germline ends. Germline V gives CDR1 MGHDK, CDR2 SYGVNS. In DNA form, the CDR3 reads TGTGCCAGCAGTGAATTTGGAGGGACGGGAAATTCACCCCTCCACTTT. Translation gives CASSEFGGTGNSPLHF.

The genes are TRBV15 and TRBJ1-2, with D maybe TRBD1 (6 bases). Germline CDR1 and CDR2: LNHNV and YYDKDF (reference sequence). V dropped 0 bases and J dropped 4 bases, with 12 bases sitting between them. The CDR3 is 15 residues long. The CDR3 loop is CATSREKTGLYGYTF. The CDR3 DNA is TGTGCCACCAGCAGAGAAAAAACAGGGCTCTATGGCTACACCTTC.

CDR3 in DNA: TGTGCCAGCAGCTTAGGGGCAGGGAACTATGGCTACACCTTC. It is translated as CASSLGAGNYGYTF. The V call is TRBV13, the J call TRBJ1-2; tentatively, D is TRBD1 (5 bases). Germline V gives CDR1 PRHDT, CDR2 FYEKMQ (reference sequence). V was pared by 0 bases and J by 2 bases, with 7 bases between. The CDR3 length is 14 residues.

Only one count was recorded for this clonotype. The gene calls are TRBV30 and TRBJ1-2; no definite D call. CDR1 and CDR2 (germline): GTSNPN, SVGIG (reference sequence). V was trimmed by 4 bases and J by 5 bases, leaving 14 bases between them. The CDR3 is 13 amino acids. The CDR3 coding sequence is TGTGCCTGGAACAGTGGCACGGGATATGGCTACACCTTC. Protein: CAWNSGTGYGYTF.

Remarks on this clonotype: A junction end diverges from the germline sequence, so it may reflect a read error. This sequence joins TRBV9 and TRBJ2-5; TRBD2 matches at 10 bases. CDR3 size: 13 residues. The V gene's germline CDR1 is SGDLS and CDR2 YYNGEE. CDR3 sequence: CASSPYPTSGMSF. CDR3 in DNA: TGTGCCAGCAGCCCCTACCCAACTAGCGGGATGTCCTTC.

The chain recombines TRBV7-3 with TRBJ2-7; maybe TRBD2 (6 bases). CDR1 SGHTA and CDR2 FQGTGA come from the germline V gene. Trimming cost V 2 bases and J 5 bases, with 10 bases left between them. This CDR3 comprises 13 residues. The CDR3 DNA reads as TGTGCCAGCAGCTTATGGAGGGGCCACGAGCAGTACTTC. This gives the protein CASSLWRGHEQYF.

This clonotype was counted a single time. The chain employs TRBV25-1 and TRBJ1-5, with D uncertain. The CDR3 covers 14 residues. Trimming took off 5 bases at V and 9 bases at J, with 17 bases between the two ends. Per germline, CDR1 MGHDK and CDR2 SYGVNS. Written as DNA, the CDR3 is TGTGCCAGCAGTACATTGGGCACCCTCACGCCCCAGCATTTT. It codes for CASSTLGTLTPQHF.